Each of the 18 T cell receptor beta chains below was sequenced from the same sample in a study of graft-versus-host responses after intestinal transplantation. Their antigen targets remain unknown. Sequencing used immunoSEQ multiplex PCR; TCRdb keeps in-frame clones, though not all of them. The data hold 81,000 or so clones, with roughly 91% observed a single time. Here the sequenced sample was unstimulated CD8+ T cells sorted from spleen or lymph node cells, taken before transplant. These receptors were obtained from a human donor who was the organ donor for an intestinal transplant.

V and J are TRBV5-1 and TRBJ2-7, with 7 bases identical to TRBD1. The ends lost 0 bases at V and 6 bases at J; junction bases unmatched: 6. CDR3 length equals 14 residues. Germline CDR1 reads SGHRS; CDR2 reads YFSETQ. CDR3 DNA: TGCGCCAGCAGCTTGGGAAGGGGGCTCTGCGAGCAGTACTTC. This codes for CASSLGRGLCEQYF.

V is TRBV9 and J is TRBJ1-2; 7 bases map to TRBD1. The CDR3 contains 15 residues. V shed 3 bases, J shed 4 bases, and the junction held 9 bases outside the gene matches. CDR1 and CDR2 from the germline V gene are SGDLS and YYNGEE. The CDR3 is CASSEGDSFLYGYTF. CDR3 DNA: TGTGCCAGCAGCGAGGGGGACAGTTTCCTCTATGGCTACACCTTC.

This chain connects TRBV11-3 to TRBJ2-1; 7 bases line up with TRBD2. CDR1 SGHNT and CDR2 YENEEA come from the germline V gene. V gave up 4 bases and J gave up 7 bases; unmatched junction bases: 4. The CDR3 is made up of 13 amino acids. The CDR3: CASSSPSGNEQFF. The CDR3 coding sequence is TGTGCCAGCAGCTCTCCTAGCGGAAATGAGCAGTTCTTC. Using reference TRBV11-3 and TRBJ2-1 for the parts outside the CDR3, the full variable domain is EAGVVQSPRYKIIEKKQPVAFWCNPISGHNTLYWYLQNLGQGPELLIRYENEEAVDDSQLPKDRFSAERLKGVDSTLKIQPAELGDSAVYLCASSSPSGNEQFFGPGTRLTVL.

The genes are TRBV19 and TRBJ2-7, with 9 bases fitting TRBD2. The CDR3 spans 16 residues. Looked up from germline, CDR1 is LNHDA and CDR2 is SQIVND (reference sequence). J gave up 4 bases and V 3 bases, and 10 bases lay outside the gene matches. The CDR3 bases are TGTGCCAGTAGTATGGCCGCGGGACTAGCCGTGTACGAGCAGTACTTC. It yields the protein CASSMAAGLAVYEQYF. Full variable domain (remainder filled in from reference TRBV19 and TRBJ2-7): DGGITQSPKYLFRKEGQNVTLSCEQNLNHDAMYWYRQDPGQGLRLIYYSQIVNDFQKGDIAEGYSVSREKKESFPLTVTSAQKNPTAFYLCASSMAAGLAVYEQYFGPGTRLTVT.

The CDR3 region is CAWSVPGRASRRYGYTF. CDR3 bases: TGTGCCTGGAGTGTACCCGGCAGGGCTTCACGTCGGTATGGCTACACCTTC. V usage is TRBV30 and J usage is TRBJ1-2, with TRBD1 as a possible D gene (5 bases). Trimming cost V 0 bases and J 5 bases, with 22 bases left between them. Germline CDR1 and CDR2: GTSNPN and SVGIG (reference sequence). This CDR3 comprises 17 residues.

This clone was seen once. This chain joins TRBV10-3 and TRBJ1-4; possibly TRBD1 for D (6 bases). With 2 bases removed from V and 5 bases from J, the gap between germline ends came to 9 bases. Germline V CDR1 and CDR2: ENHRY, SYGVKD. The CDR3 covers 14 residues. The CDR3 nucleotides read TGTGCCATCAGTGAGACAGGGTGGAATGAAAAACTGTTTTTT. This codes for CAISETGWNEKLFF.

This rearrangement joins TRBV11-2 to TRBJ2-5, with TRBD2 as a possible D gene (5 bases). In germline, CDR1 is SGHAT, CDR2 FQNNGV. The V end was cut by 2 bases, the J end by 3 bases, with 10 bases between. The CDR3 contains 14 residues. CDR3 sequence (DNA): TGTGCCAGCAGCTTAAGCGGACGGAAAGAGACCCAGTACTTC. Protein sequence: CASSLSGRKETQYF.

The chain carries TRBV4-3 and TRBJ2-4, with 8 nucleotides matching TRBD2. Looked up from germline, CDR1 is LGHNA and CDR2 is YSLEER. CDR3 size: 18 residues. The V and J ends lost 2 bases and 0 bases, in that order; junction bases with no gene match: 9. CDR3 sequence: CASSQLSGRFLAKNIQYF. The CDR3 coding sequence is TGCGCCAGCAGCCAACTCAGCGGGAGATTCCTAGCCAAAAACATTCAGTACTTC.

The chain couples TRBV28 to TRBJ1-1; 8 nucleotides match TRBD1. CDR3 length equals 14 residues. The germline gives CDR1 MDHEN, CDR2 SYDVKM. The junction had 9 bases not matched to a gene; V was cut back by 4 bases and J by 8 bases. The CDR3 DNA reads TGTGCCAGCAGTTCGCTTCAGGGGGCCGCAGAAGCTTTCTTT. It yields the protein CASSSLQGAAEAFF.

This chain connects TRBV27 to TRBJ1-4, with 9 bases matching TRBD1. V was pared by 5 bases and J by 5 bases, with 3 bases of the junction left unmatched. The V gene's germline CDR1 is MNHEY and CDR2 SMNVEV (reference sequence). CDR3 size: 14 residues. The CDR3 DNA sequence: TGTGCCAGCAGTCCGGACAGGGGAAATGAAAAACTGTTTTTT. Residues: CASSPDRGNEKLFF. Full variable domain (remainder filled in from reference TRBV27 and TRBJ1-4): EAQVTQNPRYLITVTGKKLTVTCSQNMNHEYMSWYRQDPGLGLRQIYYSMNVEVTDKGDVPEGYKVSRKEKRNFPLILESPSPNQTSLYFCASSPDRGNEKLFFGSGTQLSVL.

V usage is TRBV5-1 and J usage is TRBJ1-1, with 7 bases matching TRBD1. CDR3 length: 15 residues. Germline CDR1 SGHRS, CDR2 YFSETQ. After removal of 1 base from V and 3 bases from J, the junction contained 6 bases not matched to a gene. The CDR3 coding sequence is TGCGCCAGCAGCTTGTATCAGGGGGTGGACACTGAAGCTTTCTTT. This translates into CASSLYQGVDTEAFF.

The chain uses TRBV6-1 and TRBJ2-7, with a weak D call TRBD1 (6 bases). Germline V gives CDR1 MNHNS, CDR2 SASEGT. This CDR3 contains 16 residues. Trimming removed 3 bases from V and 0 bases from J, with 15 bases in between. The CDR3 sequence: CASSEGDRQSSYEQYF. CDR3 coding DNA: TGTGCCAGCAGTGAGGGCGACAGGCAAAGCTCCTACGAGCAGTACTTC.

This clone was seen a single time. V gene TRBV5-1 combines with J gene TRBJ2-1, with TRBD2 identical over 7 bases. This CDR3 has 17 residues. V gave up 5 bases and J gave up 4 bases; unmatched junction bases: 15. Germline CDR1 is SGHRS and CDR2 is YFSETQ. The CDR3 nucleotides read TGCGCCAGCAGACCCAAAAAGGCAGGGAGGGAGTACAATGAGCAGTTCTTC. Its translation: CASRPKKAGREYNEQFF.

CDR3 nucleotide sequence: TGTGCCAGCAGCCCACCGGGGTACTCCTACGAGCAGTACTTC. Amino acids: CASSPPGYSYEQYF. The V gene is TRBV7-9, the J gene TRBJ2-7; D may be TRBD2 (5 bases). Germline-derived CDR1 and CDR2 are SEHNR and FQNEAQ (reference sequence). V lost 5 bases, J lost 0 bases, and 11 bases lay in between. This CDR3 comprises 14 residues.

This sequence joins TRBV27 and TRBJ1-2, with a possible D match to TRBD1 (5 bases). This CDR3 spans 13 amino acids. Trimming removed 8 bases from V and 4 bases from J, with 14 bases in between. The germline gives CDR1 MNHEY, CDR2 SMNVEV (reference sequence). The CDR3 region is CASGKTAFYGYTF. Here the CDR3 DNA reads TGTGCCAGCGGGAAGACAGCGTTCTATGGCTACACCTTC.

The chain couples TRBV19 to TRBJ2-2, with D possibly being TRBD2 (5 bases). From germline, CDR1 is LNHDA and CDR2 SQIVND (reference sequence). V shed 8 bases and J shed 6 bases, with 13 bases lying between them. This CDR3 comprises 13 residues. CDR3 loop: CASRRTGSGELFF. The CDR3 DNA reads TGTGCCAGTCGGAGGACCGGATCCGGGGAGCTGTTTTTT. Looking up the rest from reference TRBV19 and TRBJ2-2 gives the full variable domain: DGGITQSPKYLFRKEGQNVTLSCEQNLNHDAMYWYRQDPGQGLRLIYYSQIVNDFQKGDIAEGYSVSREKKESFPLTVTSAQKNPTAFYLCASRRTGSGELFFGEGSRLTVL.

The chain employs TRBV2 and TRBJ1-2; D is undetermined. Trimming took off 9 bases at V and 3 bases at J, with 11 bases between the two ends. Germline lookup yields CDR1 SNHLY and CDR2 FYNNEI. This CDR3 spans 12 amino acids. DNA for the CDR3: TGTGCCAGACAGACAAGTCACTATGGCTACACCTTC. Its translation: CARQTSHYGYTF. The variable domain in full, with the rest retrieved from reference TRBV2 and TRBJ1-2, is EPEVTQTPSHQVTQMGQEVILRCVPISNHLYFYWYRQILGQKVEFLVSFYNNEISEKSEIFDDQFSVERPDGSNFTLKIRSTKLEDSAMYFCARQTSHYGYTFGSGTRLTVV.

Here the CDR3 reads CASRWGQGGRPEQFF. The DNA for the CDR3 is TGTGCCAGTAGATGGGGACAGGGGGGGCGTCCTGAGCAGTTCTTC. This chain links TRBV19 with TRBJ2-1; TRBD1 agrees at 11 bases. After removal of 6 bases from V and 9 bases from J, the junction contained 10 bases not matched to a gene. The germline CDR1 and CDR2 sequences are LNHDA and SQIVND (reference sequence). The CDR3 contains 15 residues.